The clone carrying this TCR beta chain appeared many times. The antigen remains undetermined. Diagnosis relied on clinical symptoms, serum thyroxine and TRAb, thyroid ultrasound and orbital computed tomography. Researchers amplified the TCR beta CDR3 regions from RNA transcripts. First-round RT-PCR targeting the TCR CDR3 was performed with the HTBI primer set. TCRdb called the multiplex PCR reads again in MiXCR, with one record for every CDR3 protein. The table records approximately 420,000 distinct CDR3 sequences, roughly 13% of them present only once. The sample is drawn from a study of T cells in Graves' hyperthyroidism and ophthalmopathy. Overall study results and limits: In blood, most of the thyroid clonotypes expanded above 0.001 were also present.

The sequencing input was blood. This TCR came from a young woman with Graves' hyperthyroidism.

The CDR3 nucleotides read TGTGCCAGCAGTGAATGGGACAGGAGCAATGAGCAGTTCTTC. Translation: CASSEWDRSNEQFF. This chain links TRBV6-1 with TRBJ2-1; TRBD1 matches at 8 bases. Germline CDR1 reads MNHNS; CDR2 reads SASEGT. J gave up 6 bases and V 2 bases, and 3 bases lay outside the gene matches. The CDR3 loop spans 14 amino acids.